A selection of T cell receptor beta chains follows, all from one sample in a study of blood T cell repertoires in COVID-19. Sequenced by immunoSEQ multiplex PCR; TCRdb stores in-frame clones only, minus some. The repertoire has 110,000 to 150,000 clones, around 86% of them found once; the top ten carry over 5%. The sequenced material came from peripheral blood. Every receptor here comes from a human donor in a cohort sampled during active COVID-19. The CDR3 runs from the conserved cysteine through the conserved F or W. Clone size, where shown, is once, few, many, or a class for clones that have expanded.

- 12 TRBV15 CATSREGGEQYF
- 16 TRBV6-1 CASSEMSGRGTGELFF
- 16 TRBV27 CASRGQSGGITDTQYF
- 17 TRBV7-9 CASSLEGLAGEGNEQFF
once 15 TRBV28 CASSLMGEDGNTIYF
once 15 TRBV27 CASSSGQGSIWGYTF
- 15 TRBV15 CATSKRAGATDTQYF
- 12 TRBV10-2 CASSDHGNTIYF
- 17 TRBV7-2 CASSLHTWGVGTGELFF
once 18 TRBV15 CATSRDRGAGVGTDTQYF
- 12 TRBV29-1 CSVGTGGGEQYF
- 15 TRBV7-8 CASSLQGMAYNEQFF
- 15 TRBV2 CASSGRGTEYNEQFF
- 17 TRBV4-2 CASSQGGASGGSAEQFF
- 16 TRBV14 CASSWGGRRAGNTIYF
- 16 TRBV5-5 CASSLVVGLTNEKLFF
- 12 TRBV15 CATSRERSEQFF
- 14 TRBV2 CASSSGQGGNTIYF
once 14 TRBV25-1 CAGRPPGGGYEQYF
- 14 TRBV6-5 CASSYGGSGYEQYF
- 15 TRBV27 CASSSQLGGSYEQYF
- 16 TRBV3-1/TRBV3-2 CASRPTSASSYNEQFF
- 18 TRBV5-1 CASSLSPPTGDWKNIQYF
- 17 TRBV27 CASSSQSGGVLFNEQFF
- 14 TRBV3-1/TRBV3-2 CASSQLGRGETQYF
- 14 TRBV5-4 CASSLSPGIYEQYF
- 16 TRBV27 CASSSGVAGVGETQYF
- 16 TRBV27 CASTSLGTLKNSPLHF
- 12 TRBV19 CASRDRGHEQYF
- 15 TRBV10-1 CASSATPTNTGELFF
- 15 TRBV2 CASSRRTGDNNEQFF
- 18 TRBV11-2 CASSLLPTSGGDKDTQYF
- 15 TRBV28 CASSLSRTGREKLFF
- 19 TRBV2 CASSSNGLAGETSTDTQYF
few 14 TRBV5-1 CASSLNRDSYGYTF
- 16 TRBV4-1 CASSQASGTPKETQYF
few 13 TRBV11-2 CASSLGLANEQFF
- 15 TRBV15 CATSREFTSAYEQYF
- 17 TRBV28 CASSPSLGGGSTDTQYF
- 15 TRBV25-1 CASSPGGSDTGELFF
- 17 TRBV5-1 CASSLSVAGAWSYEQYF
- 17 TRBV5-1 CASSPRGDLSSYNEQFF
- 10 TRBV5-4 CASGGGEQFF
- 16 TRBV7-2 CASSFMAGLLNTEAFF
- 14 TRBV6-6 CASSPLGGNNEQFF
- 15 TRBV27 CASSPRGGARNEQFF
- 13 TRBV3-1/TRBV3-2 CASSQAGTGELFF
- 13 TRBV28 CASRTSGGTEAFF
- 16 TRBV21-1 CASRTYGLAATDTQYF
- 15 TRBV10-3 CAISDPSGSADTQYF
once 13 TRBV7-3 CASSLGPNNEQFF